One T cell receptor beta chain is described in this entry. What it binds is unknown. This entry belongs to a study of CD8+ T cells in alopecia areata. The wider study: Among treated patients, oral tofacitinib was administered at 5 to 10 mg twice daily. General observations from the study: Scalp specimens additionally yield sequences from normal skin's resident alphabeta T cells.

The study team obtained lesional scalp punch biopsies and peripheral blood from alopecia areata patients. Following RNA extraction, reverse transcription yielded cDNA that acted as the sequencing template. Assay: immunoSEQ multiplex PCR; the TCRdb copy retains only in-frame clones and omits some. The table records about 180,000 clones, 50% to 70% of them present only once. This clonotype was obtained from a human donor with alopecia areata. Here the sequenced sample was CD4+ T cells sorted from blood, taken at week 0.

CDR3 DNA sequence: TGCAGCGTTGACACATCTGGCTACACCTTC. Translating it yields CSVDTSGYTF. The chain employs TRBV29-1 and TRBJ1-2, with D hard to call. The CDR3 has 10 residues. Deletions cut 3 bases from V and 7 bases from J, with 6 bases between. Germline CDR1 reads SQVTM; CDR2 reads ANQGSEA.